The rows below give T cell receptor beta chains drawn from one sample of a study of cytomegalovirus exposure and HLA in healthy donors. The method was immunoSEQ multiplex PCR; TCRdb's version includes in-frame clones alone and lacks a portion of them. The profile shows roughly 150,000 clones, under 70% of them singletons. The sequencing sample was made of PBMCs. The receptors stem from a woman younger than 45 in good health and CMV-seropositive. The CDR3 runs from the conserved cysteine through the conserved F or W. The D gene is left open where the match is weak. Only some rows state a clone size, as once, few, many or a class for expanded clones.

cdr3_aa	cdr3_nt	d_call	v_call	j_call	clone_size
CASSLWTGPNEKLFF	TGTGCCAGCAGCTTGTGGACAGGGCCTAATGAAAAACTGTTTTTT	TRBD1	TRBV7-9	TRBJ1-4	.
CASSLVKGDTEAFF	TGTGCCAGCAGCTTAGTAAAAGGAGACACTGAAGCTTTCTTT	.	TRBV11-3	TRBJ1-1	few
CASSLGVAGKGEKLFF	TGTGCCAGCAGCTTAGGGGTGGCAGGGAAAGGTGAAAAACTGTTTTTT	.	TRBV7-6	TRBJ1-4	.
CASSSGLAKNIQYF	TGTGCCAGCAGCTCAGGACTAGCCAAAAACATTCAGTACTTC	.	TRBV11-2	TRBJ2-4	few
CASSERGTGRLEQYF	TGTGCCAGCAGCGAGCGAGGGACAGGTCGTCTGGAGCAGTACTTC	TRBD1	TRBV7-9	TRBJ2-7	few
CASIQGVYNEQFF	TGTGCCAGTATACAGGGGGTCTACAATGAGCAGTTCTTC	TRBD1	TRBV2	TRBJ2-1	.
CASSPPFGTTYEQYF	TGTGCCAGCAGTCCCCCCTTCGGGACAACCTACGAGCAGTACTTC	.	TRBV27	TRBJ2-7	.
CASSFWVARALYNEQFF	TGTGCCAGCAGTTTTTGGGTAGCGAGGGCCCTTTACAATGAGCAGTTCTTC	.	TRBV28	TRBJ2-1	.
CASSERYNQPQHF	TGTGCCAGCAGTGAACGGTACAATCAGCCCCAGCATTTT	.	TRBV2	TRBJ1-5	.
CASSPNRGATEAFF	TGTGCCAGCAGCCCTAACAGGGGAGCCACTGAAGCTTTCTTT	TRBD1	TRBV5-5	TRBJ1-1	.
CASLDTGPTSPLHF	TGTGCCAGCCTAGATACTGGCCCGACTTCACCCCTCCACTTT	.	TRBV28	TRBJ1-6	.
CASRLGQGAWGYTF	TGTGCCAGCAGGTTAGGACAGGGGGCGTGGGGCTACACCTTC	TRBD1	TRBV14	TRBJ1-2	.
CASSSKDRRRSEQYF	TGCGCCAGCAGCTCCAAGGACAGGAGGCGGAGCGAGCAGTACTTC	TRBD1	TRBV5-1	TRBJ2-7	.
CASSLDRDSSYEQYF	TGTGCCAGCAGCCTAGACCGGGACAGCTCCTACGAGCAGTACTTC	TRBD1	TRBV13	TRBJ2-7	.
CSVTGSDGYTF	TGCAGCGTCACAGGGTCGGATGGCTACACCTTC	.	TRBV29-1	TRBJ1-2	.
CASSTSTRRSSYEQYF	TGTGCCAGCTCAACTTCCACTCGGAGGAGCTCCTACGAGCAGTACTTC	.	TRBV13	TRBJ2-7	.
CASRSTSGISNEQFF	TGTGCCAGCAGATCCACTAGCGGGATATCGAATGAGCAGTTCTTC	TRBD2	TRBV27	TRBJ2-1	few
CASSPSWASSRTSGNTIYF	TGTGCCAGCAGCCCGTCCTGGGCGTCCTCCAGAACCTCTGGAAACACCATATATTTT	.	TRBV7-9	TRBJ1-3	few
CASKKTGGTEAFF	TGCGCCAGCAAAAAAACAGGGGGCACTGAAGCTTTCTTT	TRBD1	TRBV4-1	TRBJ1-1	few
CASSRGNTEAFF	TGTGCCAGCAGCCGGGGGAACACTGAAGCTTTCTTT	.	TRBV6-1	TRBJ1-1	few
CATPTGGLWQPQHF	TGTGCCACTCCGACAGGGGGCTTGTGGCAGCCCCAGCATTTT	TRBD1	TRBV27	TRBJ1-5	.
CASSTEPHTEAFF	TGCGCCAGCAGCACAGAACCTCACACTGAAGCTTTCTTT	.	TRBV5-1	TRBJ1-1	few